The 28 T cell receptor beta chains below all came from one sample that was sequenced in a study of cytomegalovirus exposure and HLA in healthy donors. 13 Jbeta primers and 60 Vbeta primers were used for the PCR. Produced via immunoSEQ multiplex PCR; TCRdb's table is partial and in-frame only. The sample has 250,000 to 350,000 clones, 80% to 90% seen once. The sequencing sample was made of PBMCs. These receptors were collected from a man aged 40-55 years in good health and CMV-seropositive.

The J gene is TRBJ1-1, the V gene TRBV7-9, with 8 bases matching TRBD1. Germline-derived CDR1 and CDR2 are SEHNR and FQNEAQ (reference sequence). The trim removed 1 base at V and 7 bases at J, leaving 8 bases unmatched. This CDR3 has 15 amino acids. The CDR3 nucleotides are TGTGCCAGCAGCTTAGAGCGGGACAGGAAGGATGAAGCTTTCTTT. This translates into CASSLERDRKDEAFF.

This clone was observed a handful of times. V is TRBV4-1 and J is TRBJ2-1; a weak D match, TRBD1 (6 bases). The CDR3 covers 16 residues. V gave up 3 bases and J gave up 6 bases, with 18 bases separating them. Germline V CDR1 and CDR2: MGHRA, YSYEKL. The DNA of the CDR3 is TGCGCCAGCAGCCAGCCAACAGGGAGTAGGGTCAATGAGCAGTTCTTC. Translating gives CASSQPTGSRVNEQFF.

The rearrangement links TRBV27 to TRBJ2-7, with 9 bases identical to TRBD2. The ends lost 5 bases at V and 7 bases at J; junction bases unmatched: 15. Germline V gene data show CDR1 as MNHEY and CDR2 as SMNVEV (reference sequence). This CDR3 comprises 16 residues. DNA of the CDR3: TGTGCCAGCAGTCCTCGGTTGACTAGCGGACCTAAGGAGCAGTACTTC. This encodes CASSPRLTSGPKEQYF.

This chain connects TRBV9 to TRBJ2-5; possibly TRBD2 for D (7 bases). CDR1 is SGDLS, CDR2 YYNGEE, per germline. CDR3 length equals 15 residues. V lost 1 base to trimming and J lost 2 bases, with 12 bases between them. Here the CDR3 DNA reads TGTGCCAGCAGCGTATGGGGGGGCGGTCAAGAGACCCAGTACTTC. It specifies CASSVWGGGQETQYF.

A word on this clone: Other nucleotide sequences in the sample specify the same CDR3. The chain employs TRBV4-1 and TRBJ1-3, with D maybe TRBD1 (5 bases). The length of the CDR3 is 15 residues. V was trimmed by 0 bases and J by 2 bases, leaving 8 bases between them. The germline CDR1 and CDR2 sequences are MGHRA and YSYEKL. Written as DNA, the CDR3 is TGCGCCAGCAGCCAAGATCGGGGGGCTGGAAACACCATATATTTT. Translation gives CASSQDRGAGNTIYF.

The DNA of the CDR3 is TGTGCCATCAGTGAGTCAGCGGGGAATCTAAACTATGGCTACACCTTC. Translated: CAISESAGNLNYGYTF. This chain links TRBV10-3 with TRBJ1-2; no reliable D call. The V end was cut by 0 bases, the J end by 2 bases, with 13 bases between. This CDR3 is 16 amino acids long. The V gene's germline CDR1 is ENHRY and CDR2 SYGVKD.

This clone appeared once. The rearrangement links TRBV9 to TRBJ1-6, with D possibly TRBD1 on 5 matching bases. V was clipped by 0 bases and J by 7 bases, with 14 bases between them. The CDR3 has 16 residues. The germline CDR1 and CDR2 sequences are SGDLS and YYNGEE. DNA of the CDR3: TGTGCCAGCAGCGTAGGGGGCTCCCGAGGAAATTCACCCCTCCACTTT. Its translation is CASSVGGSRGNSPLHF.

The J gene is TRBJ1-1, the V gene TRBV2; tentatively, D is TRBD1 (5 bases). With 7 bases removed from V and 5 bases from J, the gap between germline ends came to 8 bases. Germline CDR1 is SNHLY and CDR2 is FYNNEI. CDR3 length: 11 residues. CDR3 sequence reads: CASTGGTEAFF. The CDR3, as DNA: TGTGCCAGCACCGGGGGGACTGAAGCTTTCTTT.

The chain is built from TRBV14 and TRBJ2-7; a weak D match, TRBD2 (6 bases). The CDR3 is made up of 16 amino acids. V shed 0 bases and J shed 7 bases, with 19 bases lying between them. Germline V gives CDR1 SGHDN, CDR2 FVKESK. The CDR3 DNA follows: TGTGCCAGCAGCCAAGACGGGAGCTTTCGGTGGGTGGAGCAGTACTTC. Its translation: CASSQDGSFRWVEQYF.

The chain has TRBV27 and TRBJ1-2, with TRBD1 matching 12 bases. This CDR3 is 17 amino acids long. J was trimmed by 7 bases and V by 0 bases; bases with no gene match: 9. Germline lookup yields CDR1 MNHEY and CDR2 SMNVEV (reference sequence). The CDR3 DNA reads TGTGCCAGCAGTTTATCTAATCCGGGACAGGGGGCAGGTGGCTACACCTTC. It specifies CASSLSNPGQGAGGYTF.

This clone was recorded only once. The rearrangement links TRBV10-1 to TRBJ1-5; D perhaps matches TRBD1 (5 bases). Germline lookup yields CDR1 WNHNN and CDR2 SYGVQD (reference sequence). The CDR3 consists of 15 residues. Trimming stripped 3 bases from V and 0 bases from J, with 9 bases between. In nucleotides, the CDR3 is TGCGCCAGCAGTGATAAAGGGGATAGCAATCAGCCCCAGCATTTT. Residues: CASSDKGDSNQPQHF.

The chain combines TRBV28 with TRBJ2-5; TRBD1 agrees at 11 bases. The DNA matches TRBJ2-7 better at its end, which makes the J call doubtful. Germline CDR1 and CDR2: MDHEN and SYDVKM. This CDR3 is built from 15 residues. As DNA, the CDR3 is TGTGCCAGCAGTTTATGGGACAGGGGGCTCTACGAGCAGTACTTC. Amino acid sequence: CASSLWDRGLYEQYF.

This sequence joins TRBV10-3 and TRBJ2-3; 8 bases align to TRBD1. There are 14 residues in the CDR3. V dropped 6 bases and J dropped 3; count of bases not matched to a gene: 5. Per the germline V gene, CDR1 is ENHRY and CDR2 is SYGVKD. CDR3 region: CAISGQGLTDTQYF. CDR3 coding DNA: TGTGCCATCAGCGGACAGGGACTTACAGATACGCAGTATTTT.

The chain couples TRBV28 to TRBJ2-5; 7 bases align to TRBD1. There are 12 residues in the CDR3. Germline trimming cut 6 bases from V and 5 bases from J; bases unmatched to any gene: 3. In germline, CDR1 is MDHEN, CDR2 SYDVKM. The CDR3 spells CASRYRGETQYF. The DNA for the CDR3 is TGTGCCAGCAGGTACAGGGGTGAGACCCAGTACTTC. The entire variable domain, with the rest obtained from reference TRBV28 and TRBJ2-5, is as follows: DVKVTQSSRYLVKRTGEKVFLECVQDMDHENMFWYRQDPGLGLRLIYFSYDVKMKEKGDIPEGYSVSREKKERFSLILESASTNQTSMYLCASRYRGETQYFGPGTRLLVL.

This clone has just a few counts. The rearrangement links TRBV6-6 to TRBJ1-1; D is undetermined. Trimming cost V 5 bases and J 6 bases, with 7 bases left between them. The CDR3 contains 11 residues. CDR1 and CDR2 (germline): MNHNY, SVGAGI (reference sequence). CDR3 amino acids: CASSRVSEAFF. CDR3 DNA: TGTGCCAGCAGTCGTGTATCTGAAGCTTTCTTT.

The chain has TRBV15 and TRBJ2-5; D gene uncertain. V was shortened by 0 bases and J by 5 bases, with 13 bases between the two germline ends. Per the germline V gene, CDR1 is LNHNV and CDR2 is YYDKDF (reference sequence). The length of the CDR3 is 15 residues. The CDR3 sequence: CATSRDRELMETQYF. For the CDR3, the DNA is TGTGCCACCAGCAGAGATCGAGAGTTAATGGAGACCCAGTACTTC.

The CDR3 coding sequence is TGTGCCAGCAGTGTCCGGGGGGATTCCTCCTACAATGAGCAGTTCTTC. Encoded protein: CASSVRGDSSYNEQFF. V and J are TRBV6-1 and TRBJ2-1; 7 bases agree with TRBD2. CDR1 and CDR2 from the germline V gene are MNHNS and SASEGT. J gave up 0 bases and V 4 bases, and 6 bases lay outside the gene matches. This CDR3 comprises 16 residues.

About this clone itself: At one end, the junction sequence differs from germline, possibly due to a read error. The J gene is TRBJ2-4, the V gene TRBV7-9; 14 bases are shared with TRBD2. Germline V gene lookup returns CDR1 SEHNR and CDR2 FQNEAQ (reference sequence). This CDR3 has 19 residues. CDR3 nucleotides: TGTTCCAGCAGTCCCCGACTAGCGGGAGGGGTCGGGGCCAAAAACATTCAGTACTTC. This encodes CSSSPRLAGGVGAKNIQYF.

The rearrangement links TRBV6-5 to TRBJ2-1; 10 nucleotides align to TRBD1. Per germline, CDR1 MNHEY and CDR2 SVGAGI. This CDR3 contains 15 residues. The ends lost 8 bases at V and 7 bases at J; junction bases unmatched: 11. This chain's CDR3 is CASGQTGGAGNEQFF. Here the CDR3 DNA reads TGTGCCAGCGGCCAGACAGGGGGCGCGGGTAATGAGCAGTTCTTC.

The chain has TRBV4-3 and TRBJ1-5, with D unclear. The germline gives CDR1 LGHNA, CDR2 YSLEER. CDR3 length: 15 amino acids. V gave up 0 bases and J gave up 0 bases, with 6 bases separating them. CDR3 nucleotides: TGCGCCAGCAGCCAAGACGGTTATAGCAATCAGCCCCAGCATTTT. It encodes CASSQDGYSNQPQHF.

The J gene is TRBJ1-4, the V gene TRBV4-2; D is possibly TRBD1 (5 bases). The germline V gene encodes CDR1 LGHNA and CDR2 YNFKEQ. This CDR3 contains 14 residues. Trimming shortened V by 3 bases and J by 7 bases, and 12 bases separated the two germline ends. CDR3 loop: CASSQDTRGEKLFF. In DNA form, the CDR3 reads TGTGCCAGCAGCCAGGACACAAGGGGTGAAAAACTGTTTTTT.

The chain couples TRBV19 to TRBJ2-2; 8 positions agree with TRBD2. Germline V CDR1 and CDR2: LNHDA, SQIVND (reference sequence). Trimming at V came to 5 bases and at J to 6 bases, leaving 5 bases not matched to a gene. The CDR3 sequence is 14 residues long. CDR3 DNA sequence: TGTGCCAGTAGTGGGACTAGGGTTGCCGGGGAGCTGTTTTTT. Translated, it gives CASSGTRVAGELFF.

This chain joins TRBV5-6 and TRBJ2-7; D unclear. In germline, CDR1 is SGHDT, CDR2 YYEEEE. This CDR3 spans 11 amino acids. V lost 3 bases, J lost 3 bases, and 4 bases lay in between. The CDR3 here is CASSSLYEQYF. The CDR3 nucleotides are TGTGCCAGCAGCTCCCTCTACGAGCAGTACTTC.

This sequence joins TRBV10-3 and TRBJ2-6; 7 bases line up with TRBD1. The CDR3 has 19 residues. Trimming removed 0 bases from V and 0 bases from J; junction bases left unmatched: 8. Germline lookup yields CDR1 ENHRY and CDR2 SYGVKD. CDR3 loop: CAISESKGGLSSGANVLTF. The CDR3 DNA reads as TGTGCCATCAGTGAGTCTAAAGGGGGCCTTAGCTCTGGGGCCAACGTCCTGACTTTC.

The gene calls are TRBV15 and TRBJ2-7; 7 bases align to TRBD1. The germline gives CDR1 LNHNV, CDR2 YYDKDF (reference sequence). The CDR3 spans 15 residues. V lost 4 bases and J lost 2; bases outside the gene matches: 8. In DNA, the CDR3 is TGTGCCACCAGCATCGACCCCGACAGGGCCTACGAGCAGTACTTC. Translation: CATSIDPDRAYEQYF.

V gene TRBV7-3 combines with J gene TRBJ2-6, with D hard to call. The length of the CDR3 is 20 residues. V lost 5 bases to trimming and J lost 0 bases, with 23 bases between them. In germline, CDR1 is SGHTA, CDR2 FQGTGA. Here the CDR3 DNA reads TGTGCCAGCAGCCCTCCCCACGTAACCACACCGTTCTCTGGGGCCAACGTCCTGACTTTC. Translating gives CASSPPHVTTPFSGANVLTF.

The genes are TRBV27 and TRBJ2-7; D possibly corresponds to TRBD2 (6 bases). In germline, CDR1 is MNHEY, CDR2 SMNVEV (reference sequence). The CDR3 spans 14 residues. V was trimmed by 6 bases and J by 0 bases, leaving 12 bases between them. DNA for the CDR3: TGTGCCAGCAGCGCGGGGACTCTCTCCTACGAGCAGTACTTC. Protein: CASSAGTLSYEQYF.

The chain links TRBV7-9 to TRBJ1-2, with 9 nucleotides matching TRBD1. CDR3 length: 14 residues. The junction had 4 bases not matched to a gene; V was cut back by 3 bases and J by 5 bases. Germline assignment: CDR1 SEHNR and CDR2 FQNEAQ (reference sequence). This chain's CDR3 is CASSLGQGVYGYTF. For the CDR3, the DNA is TGTGCCAGCAGCTTGGGACAGGGTGTGTATGGCTACACCTTC.